A selection of T cell receptor beta chains follows, all from one sample in a study of post-analysis software for immune sequencing data. TCRdb re-derived calls from the PCR reads in MiXCR, one entry per CDR3 protein. Of roughly 730,000 distinct CDR3 sequences in the sample, 30% were seen once. Sequenced sample: blood. The origin of the receptors is a girl between 10 and 17 years old with multiple sclerosis. CDR3s include the opening cysteine and the closing phenylalanine or tryptophan. A D gene is named only where the DNA matches it firmly. Not every row has a clone size; where given, it reads once, few, many or a size class.

v_call: TRBV5-6
clone_size: -
j_call: TRBJ2-7
d_call: TRBD2
cdr3_aa: CASSSLANYNEQYF
cdr3_nt: TGTGCCAGCAGCTCACTAGCGAACTACAATGAGCAGTACTTC

v_call: TRBV12-5
clone_size: few
j_call: TRBJ2-1
d_call: TRBD2
cdr3_aa: CASSSGGPFSYNEQFF
cdr3_nt: TGTGCTAGTTCTAGCGGAGGGCCTTTTTCCTACAATGAGCAGTTCTTC

v_call: TRBV29-1
clone_size: few
j_call: TRBJ1-1
d_call: -
cdr3_aa: CSVGYRDTEAFF
cdr3_nt: TGCAGCGTTGGGTACAGGGACACTGAAGCTTTCTTT

v_call: TRBV5-6
clone_size: few
j_call: TRBJ2-5
d_call: -
cdr3_aa: CASSLPHQGRGETQYF
cdr3_nt: TGTGCCAGCAGCTTGCCCCATCAGGGGAGAGGGGAGACCCAGTACTTC

v_call: TRBV7-8
clone_size: -
j_call: TRBJ2-1
d_call: TRBD2
cdr3_aa: CASSPWTSGYNEQFF
cdr3_nt: TGTGCCAGCAGCCCCTGGACTAGCGGCTACAATGAGCAGTTCTTC

v_call: TRBV20-1
clone_size: few
j_call: TRBJ2-3
d_call: -
cdr3_aa: CSATTHSGNTDTQYF
cdr3_nt: TGCAGTGCCACGACCCACAGCGGAAACACAGATACGCAGTATTTT

v_call: TRBV15
clone_size: few
j_call: TRBJ1-2
d_call: TRBD1
cdr3_aa: CATVPDRGRANGYTF
cdr3_nt: TGTGCCACCGTTCCGGACAGGGGGCGTGCTAATGGCTACACCTTC

v_call: TRBV6-5
clone_size: -
j_call: TRBJ2-1
d_call: -
cdr3_aa: CASTTGSYNEQFF
cdr3_nt: TGTGCCAGCACGACAGGATCTTACAATGAGCAGTTCTTC

v_call: TRBV7-2
clone_size: -
j_call: TRBJ2-5
d_call: TRBD2
cdr3_aa: CASSSLRSGTSGRAGEQYF
cdr3_nt: TGTGCCAGCAGCTCATTACGATCCGGGACTAGCGGGAGGGCGGGAGAGCAGTACTTC

v_call: TRBV5-1
clone_size: many
j_call: TRBJ2-5
d_call: TRBD1
cdr3_aa: CASSLVGTAKETQYF
cdr3_nt: TGCGCCAGCAGCTTGGTTGGGACAGCTAAGGAGACCCAGTACTTC

v_call: TRBV6-1
clone_size: few
j_call: TRBJ1-4
d_call: -
cdr3_aa: CASRWTGEKLFF
cdr3_nt: TGTGCCAGCAGGTGGACGGGAGAAAAACTGTTTTTT

v_call: TRBV15
clone_size: few
j_call: TRBJ1-1
d_call: TRBD1
cdr3_aa: CATSRETGVNTEAFF
cdr3_nt: TGTGCCACCAGCAGGGAGACAGGGGTTAACACTGAAGCTTTCTTT

v_call: TRBV14
clone_size: -
j_call: TRBJ2-1
d_call: -
cdr3_aa: CASSQERVPGRGNEQFF
cdr3_nt: TGTGCCAGCAGCCAAGAGAGGGTCCCTGGACGGGGCAATGAGCAGTTCTTC

v_call: TRBV5-1
clone_size: -
j_call: TRBJ1-4
d_call: -
cdr3_aa: CASSLHGSNEKLFF
cdr3_nt: TGCGCCAGCAGCTTGCACGGTTCTAATGAAAAACTGTTTTTT

v_call: TRBV6-2/TRBV6-3
clone_size: many
j_call: TRBJ2-3
d_call: -
cdr3_aa: CASSYLDTQYF
cdr3_nt: TGTGCCAGCAGTTACCTCGATACGCAGTATTTT

v_call: TRBV15
clone_size: -
j_call: TRBJ2-2
d_call: TRBD2
cdr3_aa: CATSTQRGNTGELFF
cdr3_nt: TGTGCCACCAGCACCCAGCGGGGGAACACCGGGGAGCTGTTTTTT

v_call: TRBV5-1
clone_size: many
j_call: TRBJ2-7
d_call: TRBD2
cdr3_aa: CASSLAPLGAGGPVSSYEQYF
cdr3_nt: TGCGCCAGCAGCTTGGCCCCCCTGGGCGCGGGAGGGCCCGTCAGCTCCTACGAGCAGTACTTC

v_call: TRBV7-9
clone_size: few
j_call: TRBJ2-1
d_call: TRBD2
cdr3_aa: CASSPSSGGLAVLDEQFF
cdr3_nt: TGTGCCAGCAGCCCATCCAGCGGGGGGCTTGCCGTCTTGGATGAGCAGTTCTTC

v_call: TRBV12-3/TRBV12-4
clone_size: -
j_call: TRBJ2-3
d_call: -
cdr3_aa: CASVSDVSVSQYF
cdr3_nt: TGTGCCAGCGTCTCCGATGTTAGTGTTTCGCAGTATTTT

v_call: TRBV10-3
clone_size: -
j_call: TRBJ2-6
d_call: -
cdr3_aa: CAIRPHDRAGAGANVLTF
cdr3_nt: TGTGCCATCAGGCCCCATGACAGGGCGGGGGCTGGGGCCAACGTCCTGACTTTC

v_call: TRBV20-1
clone_size: many
j_call: TRBJ2-3
d_call: TRBD2
cdr3_aa: CSASGGGTDTQYF
cdr3_nt: TGCAGCGCATCCGGGGGGGGCACAGATACGCAGTATTTT

v_call: TRBV20-1
clone_size: -
j_call: TRBJ1-5
d_call: -
cdr3_aa: CSAAVDSNQPQHF
cdr3_nt: TGCAGTGCCGCCGTGGATAGCAATCAGCCCCAGCATTTT

v_call: TRBV4-1
clone_size: few
j_call: TRBJ2-1
d_call: TRBD2
cdr3_aa: CASRLAGEDEQFF
cdr3_nt: TGCGCCAGCAGACTAGCGGGAGAGGATGAGCAGTTCTTC

v_call: TRBV6-6
clone_size: -
j_call: TRBJ2-3
d_call: TRBD2
cdr3_aa: CASSYGISGGVGDTQYF
cdr3_nt: TGTGCCAGCAGTTACGGGATTAGCGGGGGGGTAGGAGATACGCAGTATTTT

v_call: TRBV4-3
clone_size: -
j_call: TRBJ1-3
d_call: -
cdr3_aa: CASSQEGLSGNTIYF
cdr3_nt: TGCGCCAGCAGCCAAGAGGGACTTTCTGGAAACACCATATATTTT

v_call: TRBV6-4
clone_size: -
j_call: TRBJ2-5
d_call: -
cdr3_aa: CASSDDNRSQYF
cdr3_nt: TGTGCCAGCAGTGACGATAACCGGTCCCAGTACTTC

v_call: TRBV9
clone_size: once
j_call: TRBJ1-5
d_call: -
cdr3_aa: CASSVEPGNAQPQHF
cdr3_nt: TGTGCCAGCAGCGTAGAACCGGGGAACGCGCAGCCCCAGCATTTT

v_call: TRBV5-1
clone_size: few
j_call: TRBJ1-2
d_call: -
cdr3_aa: CASSLETGRNYGYTF
cdr3_nt: TGCGCCAGCAGCTTGGAGACAGGCCGAAACTATGGCTACACCTTC

v_call: TRBV7-7
clone_size: few
j_call: TRBJ2-3
d_call: -
cdr3_aa: CASSLFRWGRGTPGGGADTQYF
cdr3_nt: TGTGCTAGCAGCTTATTTCGCTGGGGTCGTGGGACACCCGGAGGAGGAGCAGATACGCAGTATTTT

v_call: TRBV5-1
clone_size: few
j_call: TRBJ2-7
d_call: -
cdr3_aa: CASSLRDNEQYF
cdr3_nt: TGCGCCAGCAGCTTAAGGGACAACGAGCAGTACTTC

v_call: TRBV28
clone_size: -
j_call: TRBJ2-1
d_call: TRBD2
cdr3_aa: CASTSVAGEQFF
cdr3_nt: TGTGCCAGCACCTCTGTAGCGGGTGAGCAGTTCTTC

v_call: TRBV20-1
clone_size: few
j_call: TRBJ2-1
d_call: TRBD2
cdr3_aa: CSARPLAASYNEQFF
cdr3_nt: TGCAGTGCTAGACCACTAGCGGCCTCCTACAATGAGCAGTTCTTC

v_call: TRBV6-2/TRBV6-3
clone_size: -
j_call: TRBJ2-3
d_call: -
cdr3_aa: CASGRTGAADTQYF
cdr3_nt: TGTGCCAGCGGACGGACCGGGGCCGCGGATACGCAGTATTTT

v_call: TRBV6-1
clone_size: few
j_call: TRBJ1-2
d_call: TRBD1
cdr3_aa: CASSEGTGGTYGYTF
cdr3_nt: TGTGCCAGCAGCGAAGGGACAGGAGGAACCTATGGCTACACCTTC

v_call: TRBV20-1
clone_size: -
j_call: TRBJ2-2
d_call: -
cdr3_aa: CSAREQGGGFPSGELFF
cdr3_nt: TGCAGTGCTAGAGAGCAGGGCGGGGGCTTCCCAAGTGGGGAGCTGTTTTTT

v_call: TRBV7-2
clone_size: -
j_call: TRBJ1-2
d_call: -
cdr3_aa: CASSFSQSAGGHTF
cdr3_nt: TGTGCCAGCAGCTTCAGTCAGAGCGCTGGCGGCCACACCTTC

v_call: TRBV28
clone_size: -
j_call: TRBJ1-2
d_call: -
cdr3_aa: CASSWERAGYGYTF
cdr3_nt: TGTGCCAGCAGTTGGGAGAGGGCCGGCTATGGCTACACCTTC

v_call: TRBV27
clone_size: few
j_call: TRBJ2-3
d_call: -
cdr3_aa: CASGTPGWTDTQYF
cdr3_nt: TGTGCCAGCGGTACCCCGGGGTGGACAGATACGCAGTATTTT

v_call: TRBV29-1
clone_size: -
j_call: TRBJ2-1
d_call: TRBD2
cdr3_aa: CSVEVGLAGVRPSNYNEQFF
cdr3_nt: TGCAGCGTTGAAGTAGGACTAGCGGGAGTTAGACCCTCGAATTACAATGAGCAGTTCTTC